One T cell receptor (beta chain) is described in this entry. Its specificity is unknown. 5'RACE template switching generated TCR cDNA, adding a universal primer site and UMIs. TCRdb reanalysed the 5' RACE reads using MiXCR and keeps one entry per CDR3 protein. Of about 400,000 distinct CDR3 sequences in the sample, 6.2% were seen once. This record belongs to a study of T cells after yellow fever vaccination. Study summary: Each low-cell-number fraction was prepared by means of SMART-Seq v4 Ultra Low Input. Study-level findings and limits: Abundant clonotypes from the bulk population could contaminate FACS-sorted repertoires. Peaking faster, on day 5 versus 15, the secondary response was nonetheless weaker.

The source of this sequence is a man aged 25-45 years who received the YFV17D yellow fever vaccine. This specimen consisted of PBMCs, obtained 5 days after the yellow fever booster vaccination.

For the CDR3, the DNA is TGTGCCATCACCCAACGACCGGGACAGTTCCACTCTGGGGCCAACGTCCTGACTTTC. It yields the protein CAITQRPGQFHSGANVLTF. The gene calls are TRBV10-3 and TRBJ2-6; 7 bases agree with TRBD1. From germline, CDR1 is ENHRY and CDR2 SYGVKD. This CDR3 has 19 residues. The V and J ends lost 7 bases and 0 bases, in that order; junction bases with no gene match: 15.